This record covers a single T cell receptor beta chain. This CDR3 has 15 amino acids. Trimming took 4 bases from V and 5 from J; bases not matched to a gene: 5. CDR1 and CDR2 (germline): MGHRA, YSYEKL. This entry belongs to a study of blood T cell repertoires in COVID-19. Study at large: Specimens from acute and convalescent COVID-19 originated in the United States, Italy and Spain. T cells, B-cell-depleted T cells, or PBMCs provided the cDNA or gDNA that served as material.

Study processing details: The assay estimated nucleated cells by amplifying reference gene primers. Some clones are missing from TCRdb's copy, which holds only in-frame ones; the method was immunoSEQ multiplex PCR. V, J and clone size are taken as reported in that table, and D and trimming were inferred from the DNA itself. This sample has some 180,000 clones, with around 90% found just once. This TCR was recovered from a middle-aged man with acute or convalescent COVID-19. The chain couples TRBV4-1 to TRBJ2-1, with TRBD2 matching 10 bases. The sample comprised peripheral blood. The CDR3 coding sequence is TGCGCCAGCAGCCTTGGACTAGCGGTTAACAATGAGCAGTTCTTC. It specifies CASSLGLAVNNEQFF.